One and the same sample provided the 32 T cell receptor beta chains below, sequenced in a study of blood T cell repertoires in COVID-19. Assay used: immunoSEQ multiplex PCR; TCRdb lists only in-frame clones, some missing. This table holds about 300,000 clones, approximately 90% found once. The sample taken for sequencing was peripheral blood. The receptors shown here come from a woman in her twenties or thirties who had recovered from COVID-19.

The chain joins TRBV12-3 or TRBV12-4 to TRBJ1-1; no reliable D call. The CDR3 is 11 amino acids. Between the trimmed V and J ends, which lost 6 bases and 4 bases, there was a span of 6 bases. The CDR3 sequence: CASSPSTEAFF. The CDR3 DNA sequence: TGTGCCAGCAGCCCTTCCACTGAAGCTTTCTTT.

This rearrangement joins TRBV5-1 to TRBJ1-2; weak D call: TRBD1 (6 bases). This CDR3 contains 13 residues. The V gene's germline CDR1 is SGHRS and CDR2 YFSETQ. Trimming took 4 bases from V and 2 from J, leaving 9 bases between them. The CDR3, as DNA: TGCGCCAGCAGCGATGGACAGAACTATGGCTACACCTTC. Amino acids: CASSDGQNYGYTF. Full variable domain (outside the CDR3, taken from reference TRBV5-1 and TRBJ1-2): KAGVTQTPRYLIKTRGQQVTLSCSPISGHRSVSWYQQTPGQGLQFLFEYFSETQRNKGNFPGRFSGRQFSNSRSEMNVSTLELGDSALYLCASSDGQNYGYTFGSGTRLTVV.

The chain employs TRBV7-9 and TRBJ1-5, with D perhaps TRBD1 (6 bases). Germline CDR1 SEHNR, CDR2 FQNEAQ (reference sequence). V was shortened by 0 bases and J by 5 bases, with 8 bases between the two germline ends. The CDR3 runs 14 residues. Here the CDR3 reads CASSLAAGDQPQHF. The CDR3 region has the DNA TGTGCCAGCAGCTTAGCCGCAGGGGATCAGCCCCAGCATTTT.

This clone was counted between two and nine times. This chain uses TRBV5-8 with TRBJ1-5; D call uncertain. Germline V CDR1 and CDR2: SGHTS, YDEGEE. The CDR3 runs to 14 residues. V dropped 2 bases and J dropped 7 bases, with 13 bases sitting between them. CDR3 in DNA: TGTGCCAGCAGCTTCTTTCCAGGCCCGCAGCCCCAGCATTTT. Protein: CASSFFPGPQPQHF.

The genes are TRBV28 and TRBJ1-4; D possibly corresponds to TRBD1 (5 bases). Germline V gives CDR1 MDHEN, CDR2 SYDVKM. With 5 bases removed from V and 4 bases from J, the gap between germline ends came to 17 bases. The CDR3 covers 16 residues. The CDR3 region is CASSEVLGHINEKLFF. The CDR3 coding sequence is TGTGCCAGCAGTGAAGTCCTCGGACATATTAATGAAAAACTGTTTTTT.

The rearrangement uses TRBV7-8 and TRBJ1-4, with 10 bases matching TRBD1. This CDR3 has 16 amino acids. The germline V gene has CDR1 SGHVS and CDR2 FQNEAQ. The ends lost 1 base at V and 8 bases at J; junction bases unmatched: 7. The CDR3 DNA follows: TGTGCCAGCAGCTTAGTCGGGACAGGGGCTTCAGAAAAACTGTTTTTT. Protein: CASSLVGTGASEKLFF.

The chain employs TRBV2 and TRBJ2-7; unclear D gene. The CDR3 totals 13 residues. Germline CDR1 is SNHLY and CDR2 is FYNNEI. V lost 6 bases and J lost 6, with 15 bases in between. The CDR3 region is CASSQETSPEQYF. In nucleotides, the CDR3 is TGTGCCAGCAGCCAGGAAACGTCTCCCGAGCAGTACTTC.

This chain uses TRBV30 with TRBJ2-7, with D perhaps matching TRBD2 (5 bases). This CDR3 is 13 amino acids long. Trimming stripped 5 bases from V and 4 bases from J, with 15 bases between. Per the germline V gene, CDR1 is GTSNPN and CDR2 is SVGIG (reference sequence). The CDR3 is CAWSEAGPYEQYF. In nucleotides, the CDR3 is TGTGCCTGGTCAGAGGCGGGCCCTTACGAGCAGTACTTC.

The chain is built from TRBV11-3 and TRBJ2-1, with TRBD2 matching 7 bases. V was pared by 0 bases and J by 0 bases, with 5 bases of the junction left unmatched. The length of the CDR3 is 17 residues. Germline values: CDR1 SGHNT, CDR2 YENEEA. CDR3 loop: CASSLDIGGSSYNEQFF. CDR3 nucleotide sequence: TGTGCCAGCAGCTTAGATATCGGGGGGAGCTCCTACAATGAGCAGTTCTTC.

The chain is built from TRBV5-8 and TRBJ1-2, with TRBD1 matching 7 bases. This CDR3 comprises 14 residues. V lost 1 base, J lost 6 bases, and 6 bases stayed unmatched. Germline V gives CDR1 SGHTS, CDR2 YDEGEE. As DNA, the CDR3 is TGTGCCAGCAGCTTGAGGGGACAGCACCATGGCTACACCTTC. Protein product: CASSLRGQHHGYTF.

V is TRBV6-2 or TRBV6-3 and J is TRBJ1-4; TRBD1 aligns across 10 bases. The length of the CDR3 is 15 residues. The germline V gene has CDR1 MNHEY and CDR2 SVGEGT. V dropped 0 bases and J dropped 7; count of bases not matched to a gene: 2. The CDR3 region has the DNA TGTGCCAGCAGTTACTCGGGACAGGGGAGTGAAAAACTGTTTTTT. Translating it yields CASSYSGQGSEKLFF.

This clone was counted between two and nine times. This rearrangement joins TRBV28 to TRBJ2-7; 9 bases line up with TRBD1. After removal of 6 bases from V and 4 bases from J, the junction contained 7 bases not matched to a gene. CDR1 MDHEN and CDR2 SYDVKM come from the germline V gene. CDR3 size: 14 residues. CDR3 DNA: TGTGCCAGCAGAACGGGACAGGGCCTATACGAGCAGTACTTC. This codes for CASRTGQGLYEQYF. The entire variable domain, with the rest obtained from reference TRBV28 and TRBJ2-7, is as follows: DVKVTQSSRYLVKRTGEKVFLECVQDMDHENMFWYRQDPGLGLRLIYFSYDVKMKEKGDIPEGYSVSREKKERFSLILESASTNQTSMYLCASRTGQGLYEQYFGPGTRLTVT.

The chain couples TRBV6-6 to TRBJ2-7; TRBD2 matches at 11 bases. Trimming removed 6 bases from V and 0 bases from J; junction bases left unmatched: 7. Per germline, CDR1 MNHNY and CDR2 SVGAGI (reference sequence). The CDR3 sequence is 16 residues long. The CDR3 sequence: CASSPLTSGGSYEQYF. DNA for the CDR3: TGTGCCAGCAGCCCTCTCACTAGCGGGGGCTCCTACGAGCAGTACTTC.

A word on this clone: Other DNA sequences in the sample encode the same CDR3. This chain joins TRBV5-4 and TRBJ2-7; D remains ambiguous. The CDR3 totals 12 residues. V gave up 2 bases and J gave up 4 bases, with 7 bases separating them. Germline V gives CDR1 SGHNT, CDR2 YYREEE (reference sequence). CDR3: CASSLDGYEQYF. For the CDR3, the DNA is TGTGCCAGCAGCTTAGACGGGTACGAGCAGTACTTC.

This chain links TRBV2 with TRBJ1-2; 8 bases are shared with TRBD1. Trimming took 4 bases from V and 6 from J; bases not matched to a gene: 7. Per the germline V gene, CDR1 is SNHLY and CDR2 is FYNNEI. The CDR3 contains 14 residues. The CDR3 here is CASSVDRERDGYTF. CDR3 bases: TGTGCCAGCAGTGTGGACAGGGAACGGGATGGCTACACCTTC.

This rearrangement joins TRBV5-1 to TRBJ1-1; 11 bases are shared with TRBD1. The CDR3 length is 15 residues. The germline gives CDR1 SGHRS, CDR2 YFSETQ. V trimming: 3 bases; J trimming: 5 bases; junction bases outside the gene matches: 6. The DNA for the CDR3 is TGCGCCAGCAGCTCCTGGGACAGGGGGGGTACTGAAGCTTTCTTT. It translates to CASSSWDRGGTEAFF.

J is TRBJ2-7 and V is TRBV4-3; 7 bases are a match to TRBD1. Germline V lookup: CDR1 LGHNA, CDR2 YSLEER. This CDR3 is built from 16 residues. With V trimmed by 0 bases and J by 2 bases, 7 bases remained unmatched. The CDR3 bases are TGCGCCAGCAGCCAAGATAGGAGACAGGGAACCTACGAGCAGTACTTC. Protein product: CASSQDRRQGTYEQYF.

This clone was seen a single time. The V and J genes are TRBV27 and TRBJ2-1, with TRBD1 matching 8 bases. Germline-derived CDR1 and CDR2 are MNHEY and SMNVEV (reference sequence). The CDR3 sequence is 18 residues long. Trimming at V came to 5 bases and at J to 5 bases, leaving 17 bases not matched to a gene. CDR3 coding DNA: TGTGCCAGCAGTCCTGGGGCCCGGACAGGGAATGCAGACAATGAGCAGTTCTTC. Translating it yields CASSPGARTGNADNEQFF.

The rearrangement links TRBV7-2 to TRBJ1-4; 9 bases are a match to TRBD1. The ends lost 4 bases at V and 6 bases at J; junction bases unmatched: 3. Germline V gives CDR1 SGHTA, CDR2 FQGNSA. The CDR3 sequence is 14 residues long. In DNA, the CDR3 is TGTGCCAGCAGCTCCCGGACAGGGGATGAAAAACTGTTTTTT. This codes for CASSSRTGDEKLFF.

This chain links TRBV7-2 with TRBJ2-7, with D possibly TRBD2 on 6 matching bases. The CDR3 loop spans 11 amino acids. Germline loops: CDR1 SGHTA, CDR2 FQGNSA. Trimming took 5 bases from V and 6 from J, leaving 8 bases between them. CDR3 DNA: TGTGCCAGCAGCGGGGGGAGCGAGCAGTACTTC. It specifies CASSGGSEQYF.

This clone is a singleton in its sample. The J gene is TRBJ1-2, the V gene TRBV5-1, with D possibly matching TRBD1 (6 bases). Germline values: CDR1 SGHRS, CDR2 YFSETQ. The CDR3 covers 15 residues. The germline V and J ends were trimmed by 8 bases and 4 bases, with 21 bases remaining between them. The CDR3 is CASGADRPSGYGYTF. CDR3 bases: TGCGCCAGTGGGGCAGACAGGCCGTCCGGCTATGGCTACACCTTC.

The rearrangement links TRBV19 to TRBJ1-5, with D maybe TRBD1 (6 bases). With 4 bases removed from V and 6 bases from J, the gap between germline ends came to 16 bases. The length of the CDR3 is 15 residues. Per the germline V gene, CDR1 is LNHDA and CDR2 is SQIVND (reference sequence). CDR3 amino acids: CASSTRQVLGQPQHF. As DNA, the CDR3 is TGTGCCAGTAGTACCAGACAGGTTCTGGGTCAGCCCCAGCATTTT.

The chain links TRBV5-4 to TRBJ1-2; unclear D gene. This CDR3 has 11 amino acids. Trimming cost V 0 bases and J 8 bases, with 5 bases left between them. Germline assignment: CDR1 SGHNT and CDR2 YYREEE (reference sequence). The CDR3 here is CASSLGSGYTF. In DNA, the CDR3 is TGTGCCAGCAGCTTGGGTAGCGGCTACACCTTC. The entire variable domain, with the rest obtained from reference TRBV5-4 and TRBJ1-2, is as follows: ETGVTQSPTHLIKTRGQQVTLRCSSQSGHNTVSWYQQALGQGPQFIFQYYREEENGRGNFPPRFSGLQFPNYSSELNVNALELDDSALYLCASSLGSGYTFGSGTRLTVV.

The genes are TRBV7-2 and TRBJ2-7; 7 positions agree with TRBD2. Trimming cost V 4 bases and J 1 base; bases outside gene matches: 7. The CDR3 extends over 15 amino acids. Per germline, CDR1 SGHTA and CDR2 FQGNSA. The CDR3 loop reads CASSSRLALSYEQYF. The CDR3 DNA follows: TGTGCCAGCAGCTCCAGACTAGCCCTATCCTACGAGCAGTACTTC.

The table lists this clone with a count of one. CDR3 sequence reads: CASRGTGGQRYEQYF. CDR3 in DNA: TGTGCCAGCAGGGGAACAGGGGGACAGCGATACGAGCAGTACTTC. The J gene is TRBJ2-7, the V gene TRBV6-5, with 8 bases matching TRBD1. The CDR3 consists of 15 residues. V lost 6 bases and J lost 4; bases outside the gene matches: 11. Germline CDR1 and CDR2: MNHEY and SVGAGI.

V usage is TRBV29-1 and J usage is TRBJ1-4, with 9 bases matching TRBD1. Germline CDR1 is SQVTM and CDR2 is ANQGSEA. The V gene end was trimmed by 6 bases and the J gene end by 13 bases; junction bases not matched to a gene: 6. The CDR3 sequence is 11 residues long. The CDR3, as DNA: TGCAGCGTGGGACAGGGCCCAAGACTGTTTTTT. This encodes CSVGQGPRLFF.

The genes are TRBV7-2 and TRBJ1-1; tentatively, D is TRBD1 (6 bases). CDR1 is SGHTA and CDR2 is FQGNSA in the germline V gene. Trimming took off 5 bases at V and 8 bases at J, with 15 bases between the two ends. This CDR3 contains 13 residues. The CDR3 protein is CASSPNPGTEAFF. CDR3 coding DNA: TGTGCCAGCAGCCCAAACCCCGGGACAGAAGCTTTCTTT.

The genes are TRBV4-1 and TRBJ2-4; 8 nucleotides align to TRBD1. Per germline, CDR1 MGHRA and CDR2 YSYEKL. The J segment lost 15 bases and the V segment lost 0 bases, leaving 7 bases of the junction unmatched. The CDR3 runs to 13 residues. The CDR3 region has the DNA TGCGCCAGCAGCCAAGACCGGGCAGGGGGCCGGTACTTC. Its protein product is CASSQDRAGGRYF.

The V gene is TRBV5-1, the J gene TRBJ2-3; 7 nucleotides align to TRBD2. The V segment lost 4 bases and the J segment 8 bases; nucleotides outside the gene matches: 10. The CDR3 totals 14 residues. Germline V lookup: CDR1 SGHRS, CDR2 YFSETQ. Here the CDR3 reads CASSPGGGEGTQYF. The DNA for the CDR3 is TGCGCCAGCAGCCCAGGAGGCGGGGAGGGTACGCAGTATTTT.

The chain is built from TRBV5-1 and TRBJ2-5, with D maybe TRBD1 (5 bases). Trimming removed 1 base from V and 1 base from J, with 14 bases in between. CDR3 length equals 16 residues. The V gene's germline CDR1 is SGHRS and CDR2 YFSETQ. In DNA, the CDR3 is TGCGCCAGCAGCTTGTTTTTTCGACAGCCCCAAGAGACCCAGTACTTC. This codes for CASSLFFRQPQETQYF.

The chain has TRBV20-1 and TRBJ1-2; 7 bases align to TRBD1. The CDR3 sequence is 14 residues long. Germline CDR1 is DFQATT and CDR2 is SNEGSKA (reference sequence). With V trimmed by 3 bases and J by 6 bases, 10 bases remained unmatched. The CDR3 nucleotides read TGCAGTGCTAGTAACCGCCCCGGACAGGATGGCTACACCTTC. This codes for CSASNRPGQDGYTF.

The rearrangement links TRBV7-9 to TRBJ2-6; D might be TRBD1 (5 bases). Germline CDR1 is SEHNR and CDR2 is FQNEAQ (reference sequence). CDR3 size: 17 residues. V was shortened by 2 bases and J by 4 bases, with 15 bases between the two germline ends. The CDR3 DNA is TGTGCCAGCAGCTTAAGTTCAGGGAATTTGGGGGCCAACGTCCTGACTTTC. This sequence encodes CASSLSSGNLGANVLTF.